The 25 T cell receptor beta chains below all came from one sample that was sequenced in a study of cytomegalovirus exposure and HLA in healthy donors. Measured with immunoSEQ multiplex PCR; TCRdb has only the in-frame clones, and not every one. This repertoire shows about 100,000 clones, approximately 94% found once; its top ten account for about 0.7%. The sequenced material came from PBMCs. The source is a woman younger than 35 in good health and CMV-seronegative.

The CDR3 DNA follows: TGTGCCAGCAGCCATTTGGGACAGGGGAGGACTAATGAAAAACTGTTTTTT. Amino acid sequence: CASSHLGQGRTNEKLFF. The gene calls are TRBV14 and TRBJ1-4; the match to TRBD1 covers 10 bases. Trimming removed 3 bases from V and 2 bases from J; junction bases left unmatched: 6. This CDR3 is built from 17 residues. The germline CDR1 and CDR2 sequences are SGHDN and FVKESK. Supplemented by reference TRBV14 and TRBJ1-4, the full variable domain reads EAGVTQFPSHSVIEKGQTVTLRCDPISGHDNLYWYRRVMGKEIKFLLHFVKESKQDESGMPNNRFLAERTGGTYSTLKVQPAELEDSGVYFCASSHLGQGRTNEKLFFGSGTQLSVL.

This sequence joins TRBV7-9 and TRBJ2-7; 8 bases are a match to TRBD2. The CDR3 extends over 16 amino acids. The V and J ends lost 1 base and 0 bases, in that order; junction bases with no gene match: 5. Per the germline V gene, CDR1 is SEHNR and CDR2 is FQNEAQ (reference sequence). CDR3 nucleotide sequence: TGTGCCAGCAGCTTAGGTAAAAGCGGGAGCTCCTACGAGCAGTACTTC. It is translated as CASSLGKSGSSYEQYF.

This chain connects TRBV28 to TRBJ1-2; D may be TRBD1 (6 bases). Germline V lookup: CDR1 MDHEN, CDR2 SYDVKM. V was clipped by 7 bases and J by 7 bases, with 13 bases between them. This CDR3 contains 12 residues. CDR3 DNA sequence: TGTGCCAGCAACCCCACAGGGTTTGGCTACACCTTC. It encodes CASNPTGFGYTF.

The rearrangement links TRBV6-4 to TRBJ2-1, with 12 bases lining up with TRBD2. The trim removed 4 bases at V and 3 bases at J, leaving 1 base unmatched. This CDR3 has 15 amino acids. In germline, CDR1 is MRHNA, CDR2 SNTAGT. This chain's CDR3 is CASSGTSGDYNEQFF. The DNA of the CDR3 is TGTGCCAGCAGTGGGACTAGCGGGGACTACAATGAGCAGTTCTTC.

V and J are TRBV29-1 and TRBJ2-2, with TRBD1 identical over 7 bases. Trimming at V came to 4 bases and at J to 4 bases, leaving 9 bases not matched to a gene. Germline values: CDR1 SQVTM, CDR2 ANQGSEA. The CDR3 extends over 15 amino acids. CDR3 in amino acids: CSVGDRVYSTGELFF. CDR3 sequence (DNA): TGCAGCGTTGGAGACAGGGTTTATAGCACCGGGGAGCTGTTTTTT.

The V and J genes are TRBV28 and TRBJ2-5, with 15 bases matching TRBD2. This CDR3 has 16 residues. Germline values: CDR1 MDHEN, CDR2 SYDVKM. Unmatched junction bases numbered 7, after V lost 6 bases and J lost 5 bases. DNA of the CDR3: TGTGCCAGCAGCCCTGGACTAGCGGGGGGGCGTGAGACCCAGTACTTC. This sequence encodes CASSPGLAGGRETQYF.

CDR3 in amino acids: CASSKQGTSYEQYF. The CDR3 DNA is TGTGCCAGCAGCAAACAGGGAACCTCCTACGAGCAGTACTTC. The chain links TRBV7-9 to TRBJ2-7, with TRBD1 as a possible D gene (6 bases). Germline V lookup: CDR1 SEHNR, CDR2 FQNEAQ (reference sequence). CDR3 size: 14 residues. The V end lost 5 bases, the J end lost 0 bases, and 11 bases lay between the germline ends.

The V call is TRBV7-6, the J call TRBJ2-1; 7 bases map to TRBD1. Unmatched junction bases numbered 1, after V lost 4 bases and J lost 4 bases. CDR1 and CDR2 from the germline V gene are SGHVS and FNYEAQ. The CDR3 consists of 13 residues. The CDR3 loop is CASSSQGYNEQFF. The CDR3 DNA reads TGTGCCAGCAGCTCACAGGGGTACAATGAGCAGTTCTTC. Using reference TRBV7-6 and TRBJ2-1 for the parts outside the CDR3, the full variable domain is GAGVSQSPRYKVTKRGQDVALRCDPISGHVSLYWYRQALGQGPEFLTYFNYEAQQDKSGLPNDRFSAERPEGSISTLTIQRTEQRDSAMYRCASSSQGYNEQFFGPGTRLTVL.

V usage is TRBV7-2 and J usage is TRBJ2-7; 10 bases line up with TRBD2. The CDR3 sequence is 16 residues long. V shed 1 base and J 3 bases; nucleotides not matched to a gene: 6. Germline assignment: CDR1 SGHTA and CDR2 FQGNSA. CDR3 nucleotides: TGTGCCAGCAGCTTAGGGTATAGCGGGGGGAACTACGAGCAGTACTTC. This encodes CASSLGYSGGNYEQYF.

J is TRBJ1-2 and V is TRBV4-3; possibly TRBD1 for D (6 bases). The CDR3 has 16 residues. Trimming removed 4 bases at V and 8 bases at J, with 23 bases between. Germline lookup yields CDR1 LGHNA and CDR2 YSLEER. The CDR3 DNA reads as TGCGCCAGCAGCCCTACCGGACAGCCCTCCATGCGGGGCTACACCTTC. The encoded protein is CASSPTGQPSMRGYTF.

The CDR3 DNA follows: TGCAGCGTTGCGGGTAGAAACACCATATATTTT. This sequence encodes CSVAGRNTIYF. The genes are TRBV29-1 and TRBJ1-3; D is unresolved. The CDR3 consists of 11 residues. Per the germline V gene, CDR1 is SQVTM and CDR2 is ANQGSEA. Trimming removed 4 bases at V and 5 bases at J, with 6 bases between.

The chain has TRBV11-2 and TRBJ1-5; 8 nucleotides agree with TRBD1. Germline V gene sequence: CDR1 SGHAT, CDR2 FQNNGV. This CDR3 spans 15 amino acids. V lost 5 bases to trimming and J lost 4 bases; unmatched junction nucleotides: 7. The CDR3: CASSRLTGENQPQHF. The CDR3 DNA reads as TGTGCCAGCAGCCGCTTGACAGGGGAAAATCAGCCCCAGCATTTT.

V usage is TRBV7-9 and J usage is TRBJ2-1, with 10 bases lining up with TRBD2. This CDR3 is 15 amino acids long. The germline V gene has CDR1 SEHNR and CDR2 FQNEAQ (reference sequence). V dropped 6 bases and J dropped 7; count of bases not matched to a gene: 9. The CDR3 is CASSPSGGVVNEQFF. In nucleotides, the CDR3 is TGTGCCAGCAGTCCCAGCGGGGGGGTTGTTAATGAGCAGTTCTTC.

This rearrangement joins TRBV2 to TRBJ1-1; D not resolved. Per the germline V gene, CDR1 is SNHLY and CDR2 is FYNNEI. The CDR3 extends over 15 amino acids. V lost 2 bases and J 5 bases, leaving 15 bases between the germline ends. The CDR3 DNA is TGTGCCAGCAGTGAATTCCACAATCAGGCGACTGAAGCTTTCTTT. Protein sequence: CASSEFHNQATEAFF.

J is TRBJ2-7 and V is TRBV5-6; 8 nucleotides match TRBD1. Trimming at V came to 3 bases and at J to 3 bases, leaving 8 bases not matched to a gene. The V gene's germline CDR1 is SGHDT and CDR2 YYEEEE. The CDR3 is made up of 15 amino acids. CDR3 region: CASSSRQGILYEQYF. In DNA, the CDR3 is TGTGCCAGCAGCTCAAGACAGGGGATACTCTACGAGCAGTACTTC.

This clone has a single count. The chain has TRBV9 and TRBJ2-3; maybe TRBD2 (5 bases). The CDR3 is 14 residues long. Trimming stripped 4 bases from V and 0 bases from J, with 9 bases between. The germline V gene has CDR1 SGDLS and CDR2 YYNGEE. As DNA, the CDR3 is TGTGCCAGCAGCTCCCGGACTAGCACAGATACGCAGTATTTT. It translates to CASSSRTSTDTQYF.

The CDR3 bases are TGTGCCAGCTCAATAGAACAGGGCCAGAACACTGAAGCTTTCTTT. It codes for CASSIEQGQNTEAFF. The V call is TRBV18, the J call TRBJ1-1; possible D gene TRBD1, 6 bases. CDR3 length equals 15 residues. Trimming left V 5 bases short and J 1 base short, with 14 bases between. Germline CDR1 KGHSH, CDR2 LQKENI. The variable domain in full, with the rest retrieved from reference TRBV18 and TRBJ1-1, is NAGVMQNPRHLVRRRGQEARLRCSPMKGHSHVYWYRQLPEEGLKFMVYLQKENIIDESGMPKERFSAEFPKEGPSILRIQQVVRGDSAAYFCASSIEQGQNTEAFFGQGTRLTVV.

The chain is built from TRBV6-6 and TRBJ2-1; D might be TRBD1 (6 bases). Germline lookup yields CDR1 MNHNY and CDR2 SVGAGI (reference sequence). Trimming pared 1 base from V and 0 bases from J, leaving 10 bases between. There are 16 residues in the CDR3. The DNA for the CDR3 is TGTGCCAGCAGTTACTTCGACAGGAGCTCCTACAATGAGCAGTTCTTC. It codes for CASSYFDRSSYNEQFF.

This chain uses TRBV6-1 with TRBJ1-5; D is undetermined. The CDR3 totals 13 residues. V was trimmed by 2 bases and J by 6 bases, leaving 8 bases between them. Germline CDR1 and CDR2: MNHNS and SASEGT. CDR3 loop: CASSERELQPQHF. The CDR3 DNA sequence: TGTGCCAGCAGTGAACGAGAACTTCAGCCCCAGCATTTT.

Remarks on this clone: The same CDR3 is also encoded by other DNA sequences in this sample. CDR3 in amino acids: CASSLGRAYEQYF. CDR3 sequence (DNA): TGTGCCAGCAGCTTAGGCCGAGCCTACGAGCAGTACTTC. V gene TRBV13 combines with J gene TRBJ2-7; the D is unclear. With 0 bases removed from V and 2 bases from J, the gap between germline ends came to 5 bases. Germline V gene sequence: CDR1 PRHDT, CDR2 FYEKMQ (reference sequence). The length of the CDR3 is 13 residues.

In DNA form, the CDR3 reads TGTGCCAGCAGCCAAGAAAAGTTGCACAGGGTCCAAGAGACCCAGTACTTC. This codes for CASSQEKLHRVQETQYF. The rearrangement uses TRBV14 and TRBJ2-5; the D gene is possibly TRBD1 (6 bases). CDR3 length equals 17 residues. Germline V gene data show CDR1 as SGHDN and CDR2 as FVKESK. Trimming stripped 0 bases from V and 1 base from J, with 15 bases between.

The chain combines TRBV11-3 with TRBJ2-1; D not certain. The germline gives CDR1 SGHNT, CDR2 YENEEA. V was cut by 2 bases and J by 9 bases, with 17 bases left in between. The CDR3 has 15 residues. As DNA, the CDR3 is TGTGCCAGCAGCTTACAGTCGAACCCGGGTGGTGAGCAGTTCTTC. Translating gives CASSLQSNPGGEQFF.

This clone was detected only a few times. In the same sample, other DNA sequences code for this CDR3. The J gene is TRBJ1-5, the V gene TRBV2; 7 nucleotides match TRBD1. Germline V gene lookup returns CDR1 SNHLY and CDR2 FYNNEI. J was trimmed by 2 bases and V by 3 bases; bases with no gene match: 1. The CDR3 totals 14 residues. The CDR3 loop is CASSDQGGNQPQHF. CDR3 DNA sequence: TGTGCCAGCAGTGATCAGGGGGGCAATCAGCCCCAGCATTTT.

In this sample, this clone turned up once. This chain joins TRBV2 and TRBJ2-1; a possible D gene is TRBD1 (6 bases). V lost 3 bases and J 5 bases, leaving 14 bases between the germline ends. There are 15 residues in the CDR3. Germline values: CDR1 SNHLY, CDR2 FYNNEI. CDR3 protein: CASSDTGRAHNEQFF. CDR3 coding DNA: TGTGCCAGCAGTGACACAGGGAGAGCCCACAATGAGCAGTTCTTC.

This clone was counted once. This CDR3 reads CASSLNGGQAEAFF. In nucleotides, the CDR3 is TGCGCCAGCAGCTTGAACGGGGGGCAAGCTGAAGCTTTCTTT. V and J are TRBV5-1 and TRBJ1-1; D might be TRBD1 (6 bases). Germline CDR1 and CDR2: SGHRS and YFSETQ. CDR3 length equals 14 residues. V lost 1 base and J lost 6, with 13 bases in between.